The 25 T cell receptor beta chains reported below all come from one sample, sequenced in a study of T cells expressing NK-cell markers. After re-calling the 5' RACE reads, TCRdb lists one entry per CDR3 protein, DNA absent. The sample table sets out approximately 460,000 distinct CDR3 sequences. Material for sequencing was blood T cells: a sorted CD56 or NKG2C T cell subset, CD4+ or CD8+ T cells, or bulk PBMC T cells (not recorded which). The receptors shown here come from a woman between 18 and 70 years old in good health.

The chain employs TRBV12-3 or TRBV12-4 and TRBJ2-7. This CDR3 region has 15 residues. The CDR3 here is CASSEAAGKSYEQYF.

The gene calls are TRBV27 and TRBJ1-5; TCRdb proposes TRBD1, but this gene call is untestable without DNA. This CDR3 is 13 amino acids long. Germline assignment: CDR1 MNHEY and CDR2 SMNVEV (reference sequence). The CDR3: CASSWGPGQPQHF.

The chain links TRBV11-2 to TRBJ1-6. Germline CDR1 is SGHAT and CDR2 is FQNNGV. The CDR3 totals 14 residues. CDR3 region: CASSLDWPKAPLHF.

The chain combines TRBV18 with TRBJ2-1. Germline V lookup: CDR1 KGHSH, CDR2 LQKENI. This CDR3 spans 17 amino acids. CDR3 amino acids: CASSLSEFTYSYNEQFF.

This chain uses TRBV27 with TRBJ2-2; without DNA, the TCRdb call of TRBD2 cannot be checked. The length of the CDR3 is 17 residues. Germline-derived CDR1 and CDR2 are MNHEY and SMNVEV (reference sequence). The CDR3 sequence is CASRVTSGRVYTGELFF.

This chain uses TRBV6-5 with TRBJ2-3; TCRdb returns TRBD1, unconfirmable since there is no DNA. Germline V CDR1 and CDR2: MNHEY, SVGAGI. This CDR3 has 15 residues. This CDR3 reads CASSYSGTGRDTQYF.

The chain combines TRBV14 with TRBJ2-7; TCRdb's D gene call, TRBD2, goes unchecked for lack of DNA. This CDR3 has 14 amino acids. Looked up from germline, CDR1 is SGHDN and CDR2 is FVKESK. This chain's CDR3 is CASSQGGFAYEQYF.

This CDR3 is CSVANSGANVLTF. This chain uses TRBV29-1 with TRBJ2-6. Germline-derived CDR1 and CDR2 are SQVTM and ANQGSEA. This CDR3 contains 13 residues. Full variable domain (missing parts from reference TRBV29-1 and TRBJ2-6): SAVISQKPSRDICQRGTSLTIQCQVDSQVTMMFWYRQQPGQSLTLIATANQGSEATYESGFVIDKFPISRPNLTFSTLTVSNMSPEDSSIYLCSVANSGANVLTFGAGSRLTVL.

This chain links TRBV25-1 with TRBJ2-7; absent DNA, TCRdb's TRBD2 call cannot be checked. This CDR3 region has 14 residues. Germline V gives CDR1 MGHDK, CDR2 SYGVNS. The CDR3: CASGRGGDVHEQYF.

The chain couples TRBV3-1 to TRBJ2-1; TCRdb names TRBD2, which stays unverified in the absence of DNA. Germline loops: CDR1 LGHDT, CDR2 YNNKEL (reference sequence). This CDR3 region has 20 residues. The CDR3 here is CASSHQSGGAVPGRYNEQFF.

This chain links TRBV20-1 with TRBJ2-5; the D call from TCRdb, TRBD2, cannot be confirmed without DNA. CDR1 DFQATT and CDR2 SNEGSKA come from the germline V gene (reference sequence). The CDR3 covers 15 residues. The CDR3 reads CSARDPREGRETQYF.

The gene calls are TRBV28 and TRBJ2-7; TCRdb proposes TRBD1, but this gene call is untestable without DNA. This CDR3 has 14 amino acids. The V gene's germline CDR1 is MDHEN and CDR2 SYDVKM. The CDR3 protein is CASSPPGGRGEQYF.

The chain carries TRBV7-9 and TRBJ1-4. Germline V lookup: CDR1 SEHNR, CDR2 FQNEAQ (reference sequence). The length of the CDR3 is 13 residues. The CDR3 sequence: CASSLVANEKLFF.

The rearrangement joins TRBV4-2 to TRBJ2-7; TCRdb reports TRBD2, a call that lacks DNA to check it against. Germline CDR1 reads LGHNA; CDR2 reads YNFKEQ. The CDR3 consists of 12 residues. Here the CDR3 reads CASSPNGDEQYF.

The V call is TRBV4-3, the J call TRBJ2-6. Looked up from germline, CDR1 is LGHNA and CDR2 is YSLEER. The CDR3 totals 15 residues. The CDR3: CASSQDQLGANVLTF.

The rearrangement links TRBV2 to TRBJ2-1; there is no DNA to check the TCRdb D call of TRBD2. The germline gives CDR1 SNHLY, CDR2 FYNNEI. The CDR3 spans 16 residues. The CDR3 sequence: CASSDETSGGSREQFF.

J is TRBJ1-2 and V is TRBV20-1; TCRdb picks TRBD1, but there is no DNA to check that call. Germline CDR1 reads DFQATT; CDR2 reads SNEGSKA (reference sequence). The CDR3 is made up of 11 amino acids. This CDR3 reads CSANRGGGYTF.

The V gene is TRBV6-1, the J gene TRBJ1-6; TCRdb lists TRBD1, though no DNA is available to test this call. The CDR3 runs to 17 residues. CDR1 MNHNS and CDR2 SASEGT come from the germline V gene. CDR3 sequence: CASRGTGSSSYNSPLHF.

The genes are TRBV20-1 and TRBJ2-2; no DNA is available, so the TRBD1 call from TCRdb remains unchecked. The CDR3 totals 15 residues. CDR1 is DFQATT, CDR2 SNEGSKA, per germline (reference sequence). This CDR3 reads CSAPARDRGIGELFF.

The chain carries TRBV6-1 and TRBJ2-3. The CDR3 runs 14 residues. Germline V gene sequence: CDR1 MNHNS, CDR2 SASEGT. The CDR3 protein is CASRIAGYTDTQYF.

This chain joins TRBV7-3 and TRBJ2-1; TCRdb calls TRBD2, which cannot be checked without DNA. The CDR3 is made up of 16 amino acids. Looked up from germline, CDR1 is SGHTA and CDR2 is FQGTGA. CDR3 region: CASSPSGTRIFNEQFF.

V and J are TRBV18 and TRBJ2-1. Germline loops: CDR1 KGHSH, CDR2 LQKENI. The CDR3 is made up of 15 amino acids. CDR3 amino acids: CASSPTGGDYNEQFF.

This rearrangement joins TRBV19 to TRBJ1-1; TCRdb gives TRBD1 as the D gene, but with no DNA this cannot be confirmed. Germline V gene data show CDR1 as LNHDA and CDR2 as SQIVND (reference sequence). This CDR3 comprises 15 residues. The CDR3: CASNPPRGKGTEAFF.

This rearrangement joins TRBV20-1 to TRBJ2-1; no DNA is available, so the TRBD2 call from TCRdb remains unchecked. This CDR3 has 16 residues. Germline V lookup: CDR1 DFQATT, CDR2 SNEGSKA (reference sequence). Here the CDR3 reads CSATVLAGGNYNEQFF.

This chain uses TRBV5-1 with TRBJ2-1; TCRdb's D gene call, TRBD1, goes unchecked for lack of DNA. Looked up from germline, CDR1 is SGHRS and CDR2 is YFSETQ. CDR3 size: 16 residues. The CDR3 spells CASSLAGTRAYNEQFF.